Below are 13 T cell receptor beta chains sequenced from a single sample in a study of cytomegalovirus exposure and HLA in healthy donors. TCRdb's table, derived via immunoSEQ multiplex PCR, lists solely in-frame clones and lacks some. Among over 250,000 clones, around 85% were seen once, and the ten largest hold roughly 1%. What was sequenced was PBMCs. Receptors were obtained from a woman between 18 and 29 years old in good health and CMV-seronegative.

This clone was observed once. V usage is TRBV9 and J usage is TRBJ1-4, with D perhaps matching TRBD1 (6 bases). Trimming took off 4 bases at V and 8 bases at J, with 12 bases between the two ends. The CDR3 length is 13 residues. Per germline, CDR1 SGDLS and CDR2 YYNGEE. CDR3 coding DNA: TGTGCCAGCAGCCGGGACATCGGGGAAAAACTGTTTTTT. It is translated as CASSRDIGEKLFF.

CDR3 protein: CASSQKLAGGRETQYF. Written as DNA, the CDR3 is TGCGCCAGCAGCCAAAAACTAGCGGGGGGACGAGAGACCCAGTACTTC. The V call is TRBV4-3, the J call TRBJ2-5; 12 positions agree with TRBD2. The germline CDR1 and CDR2 sequences are LGHNA and YSLEER. The V gene end was trimmed by 2 bases and the J gene end by 4 bases; junction bases not matched to a gene: 5. This CDR3 is 16 amino acids long.

This chain links TRBV6-1 with TRBJ2-3, with a weak D call TRBD1 (6 bases). This CDR3 spans 15 amino acids. Germline values: CDR1 MNHNS, CDR2 SASEGT. The V end lost 3 bases, the J end lost 4 bases, and 14 bases lay between the germline ends. CDR3 coding DNA: TGTGCCAGCAGTGAGTTCAAGGGGGTTGCAGATACGCAGTATTTT. Translating gives CASSEFKGVADTQYF.

The genes are TRBV6-4 and TRBJ1-2, with a possible D match to TRBD1 (5 bases). V was clipped by 5 bases and J by 8 bases, with 15 bases between them. The CDR3 is 13 residues long. Germline loops: CDR1 MRHNA, CDR2 SNTAGT. CDR3 DNA: TGTGCCAGCAGTCGGGGGACCGCTGAGGGCTACACCTTC. It translates to CASSRGTAEGYTF.

The chain uses TRBV29-1 and TRBJ1-1, with D perhaps TRBD1 (6 bases). Germline CDR1 and CDR2: SQVTM and ANQGSEA. This CDR3 region has 13 residues. The V end was cut by 1 base, the J end by 3 bases, with 9 bases between. DNA of the CDR3: TGCAGCGTTGAAGCCGAGGGGGACACTGAAGCTTTCTTT. Its translation is CSVEAEGDTEAFF.

The chain combines TRBV5-1 with TRBJ2-7; 7 nucleotides align to TRBD1. Germline V gives CDR1 SGHRS, CDR2 YFSETQ. J was trimmed by 4 bases and V by 3 bases; bases with no gene match: 10. This CDR3 contains 15 residues. The CDR3 bases are TGCGCCAGCAGCTCGTTAACAGGGGCGACGTACGAGCAGTACTTC. As protein: CASSSLTGATYEQYF. The whole variable domain, remainder taken from reference TRBV5-1 and TRBJ2-7, is KAGVTQTPRYLIKTRGQQVTLSCSPISGHRSVSWYQQTPGQGLQFLFEYFSETQRNKGNFPGRFSGRQFSNSRSEMNVSTLELGDSALYLCASSSLTGATYEQYFGPGTRLTVT.

Worth noting for this clone: The sample carries other DNA sequences with the same CDR3. The rearrangement joins TRBV29-1 to TRBJ1-5; 8 bases fit TRBD1. The length of the CDR3 is 13 residues. The germline V gene has CDR1 SQVTM and CDR2 ANQGSEA. The V gene end was trimmed by 2 bases and the J gene end by 4 bases; junction bases not matched to a gene: 1. The CDR3 nucleotides read TGCAGCGTTGAACAGGGGGCGAATCAGCCCCAGCATTTT. Amino acids: CSVEQGANQPQHF.

The chain has TRBV30 and TRBJ1-2; TRBD1 is a possible D gene (6 bases). V gave up 4 bases and J gave up 2 bases, with 14 bases separating them. Germline CDR1 and CDR2: GTSNPN and SVGIG (reference sequence). The CDR3 runs 14 residues. CDR3 residues: CAWTSDSLNYGYTF. CDR3 DNA: TGTGCCTGGACCTCGGACAGTCTAAACTATGGCTACACCTTC.

This chain connects TRBV6-5 to TRBJ2-1; the match to TRBD2 covers 8 bases. The J segment lost 4 bases and the V segment lost 0 bases, leaving 5 bases of the junction unmatched. This CDR3 comprises 16 residues. Germline V CDR1 and CDR2: MNHEY, SVGAGI. CDR3 loop: CASSYSGGDLYNEQFF. In DNA, the CDR3 is TGTGCCAGCAGTTACTCCGGGGGGGATCTATACAATGAGCAGTTCTTC.

This chain joins TRBV6-5 and TRBJ2-7; D ambiguous. Germline CDR1 MNHEY, CDR2 SVGAGI. Trimming removed 2 bases at V and 2 bases at J, with 10 bases between. There are 14 residues in the CDR3. The CDR3 DNA follows: TGTGCCAGCAGTTACCGATCGGGTGCCTACGAGCAGTACTTC. It yields the protein CASSYRSGAYEQYF.

This chain joins TRBV19 and TRBJ1-3, with TRBD1 matching over 7 bases. The CDR3 is 16 amino acids. Trimming at V came to 5 bases and at J to 0 bases, leaving 7 bases not matched to a gene. Germline lookup yields CDR1 LNHDA and CDR2 SQIVND (reference sequence). In nucleotides, the CDR3 is TGTGCCAGTAGTGGTACAGGGGACCTCTCTGGAAACACCATATATTTT. Translating gives CASSGTGDLSGNTIYF.

The chain has TRBV9 and TRBJ1-1; D is possibly TRBD1 (6 bases). Trimming pared 5 bases from V and 5 bases from J, leaving 13 bases between. The CDR3 extends over 13 amino acids. Looked up from germline, CDR1 is SGDLS and CDR2 is YYNGEE. The CDR3 region is CASRGQGKTEAFF. CDR3 DNA: TGTGCCAGCAGAGGGCAGGGGAAGACTGAAGCTTTCTTT.

CDR3 amino acids: CASSLSTGSSYEQYF. Here the CDR3 DNA reads TGTGCCAGCAGTTTATCGACAGGAAGCTCCTACGAGCAGTACTTC. The gene calls are TRBV27 and TRBJ2-7; weak D call: TRBD1 (6 bases). This CDR3 is built from 15 residues. The germline V gene has CDR1 MNHEY and CDR2 SMNVEV (reference sequence). V lost 0 bases and J 0 bases, leaving 9 bases between the germline ends.